Reported below is one T cell receptor (beta chain). Its antigen is undetermined. These data belong to a study of T cells in Graves' hyperthyroidism and ophthalmopathy. CDR1 is LNHDA and CDR2 is SQIVND in the germline V gene (reference sequence). The CDR3 has 14 residues. V shed 3 bases and J shed 7 bases, with 10 bases lying between them. Study results and caveats: The model predicted ophthalmopathy a median roughly six months before onset. The majority of expanded thyroid clonotypes above 0.001 also appeared in blood.

Amplification of TCR beta CDR3 regions was performed using RNA transcripts as template. A set of HTBI primers served as the primers for a first-round RT-PCR of the TCR CDR3. Each CDR3 protein gets one entry after TCRdb re-called the multiplex PCR reads with MiXCR. The sample shows 310,000 or so distinct CDR3 sequences, approximately 15% of them seen only once. The clonotype was recovered from a woman aged 55-69 years with Graves' ophthalmopathy. Source material: blood. The chain combines TRBV19 with TRBJ1-6; D might be TRBD1 (6 bases). DNA of the CDR3: TGTGCCAGTAGTATTGGACAGACGAATTCACCCCTCCACTTT. This translates into CASSIGQTNSPLHF.